Each of the 17 T cell receptor beta chains below was sequenced from the same sample in a study of OX40 agonist ivuxolimab in advanced cancers. TCRdb's copy holds only in-frame clones and misses some; the assay was immunoSEQ multiplex PCR. The data contain 41,000 or so clones, more than 75% of them singletons. Specimen: CD4+ or CD8+ T cells sorted from blood, collected in a trial of the OX40 agonist ivuxolimab. The receptors originated from an adult with an advanced solid tumor such as melanoma, head and neck, liver or kidney cancer.

The chain recombines TRBV27 with TRBJ1-5; possibly TRBD1 for D (6 bases). CDR1 is MNHEY and CDR2 is SMNVEV in the germline V gene (reference sequence). V shed 4 bases and J shed 4 bases, with 17 bases lying between them. The CDR3 contains 16 residues. This chain's CDR3 is CASSSGTPIWNQPQHF. In DNA form, the CDR3 reads TGTGCCAGCAGTTCCGGGACACCCATCTGGAATCAGCCCCAGCATTTT.

The chain is built from TRBV5-6 and TRBJ1-3; D uncertain. The CDR3 has 15 residues. The V and J ends lost 4 bases and 0 bases respectively, with 11 bases between them. The germline V gene has CDR1 SGHDT and CDR2 YYEEEE. The CDR3 DNA reads as TGTGCCAGCAGCCCCGACGGATTCTCTGGAAACACCATATATTTT. This gives the protein CASSPDGFSGNTIYF.

The rearrangement uses TRBV14 and TRBJ1-1; D is ambiguous. CDR3 length: 13 amino acids. V lost 0 bases and J 0 bases, leaving 2 bases between the germline ends. The germline V gene has CDR1 SGHDN and CDR2 FVKESK. The CDR3: CASSQDLNTEAFF. The DNA of the CDR3 is TGTGCCAGCAGCCAAGATTTGAACACTGAAGCTTTCTTT.

This chain links TRBV29-1 with TRBJ1-4, with D uncertain. Trimming removed 5 bases from V and 8 bases from J, with 15 bases in between. The CDR3 length is 13 residues. The V gene's germline CDR1 is SQVTM and CDR2 ANQGSEA. CDR3 sequence: CSVITQLGEKLFF. CDR3 DNA sequence: TGCAGCGTTATAACGCAATTAGGCGAAAAACTGTTTTTT.

J is TRBJ2-2 and V is TRBV19; D perhaps matches TRBD1 (5 bases). This CDR3 region has 14 residues. V was trimmed by 2 bases and J by 8 bases, leaving 12 bases between them. From germline, CDR1 is LNHDA and CDR2 SQIVND (reference sequence). CDR3 loop: CASSIRGLQGELFF. DNA of the CDR3: TGTGCCAGTAGTATAAGGGGTTTGCAGGGGGAGCTGTTTTTT.

CDR3 coding DNA: TGTGCCAGCAGCAGATCCTACGAGCAGTACTTC. Translation: CASSRSYEQYF. The chain has TRBV7-9 and TRBJ2-7, with D unresolved. Germline CDR1 is SEHNR and CDR2 is FQNEAQ (reference sequence). V lost 5 bases to trimming and J lost 1 base, with 3 bases between them. The CDR3 has 11 residues.

The V and J genes are TRBV27 and TRBJ1-2, with 7 bases aligning to TRBD1. Germline trimming cut 4 bases from V and 2 bases from J; bases unmatched to any gene: 7. The V gene's germline CDR1 is MNHEY and CDR2 SMNVEV (reference sequence). The CDR3 sequence is 15 residues long. In nucleotides, the CDR3 is TGTGCCAGCAGTTCAGGGACAGTTTTAAACTATGGCTACACCTTC. This sequence encodes CASSSGTVLNYGYTF.

The rearrangement joins TRBV9 to TRBJ1-1; tentatively, D is TRBD1 (6 bases). The CDR3 is made up of 14 amino acids. Germline V gene sequence: CDR1 SGDLS, CDR2 YYNGEE. V shed 0 bases and J shed 5 bases, with 11 bases lying between them. For the CDR3, the DNA is TGTGCCAGCAGCGTAGAAGCAGGGGTAACTGAAGCTTTCTTT. Its translation: CASSVEAGVTEAFF. Supplemented by reference TRBV9 and TRBJ1-1, the full variable domain reads DSGVTQTPKHLITATGQRVTLRCSPRSGDLSVYWYQQSLDQGLQFLIQYYNGEERAKGNILERFSAQQFPDLHSELNLSSLELGDSALYFCASSVEAGVTEAFFGQGTRLTVV.

V and J are TRBV19 and TRBJ1-3; D not certain. Between the trimmed V and J ends, which lost 1 base and 0 bases, there was a span of 7 bases. The germline V gene has CDR1 LNHDA and CDR2 SQIVND (reference sequence). The CDR3 has 15 residues. CDR3 in DNA: TGTGCCAGTAGTATAGGTCACATCTCTGGAAACACCATATATTTT. Translating it yields CASSIGHISGNTIYF.

The chain is built from TRBV18 and TRBJ1-2, with no clear D. The CDR3 loop spans 13 amino acids. V shed 3 bases and J shed 2 bases, with 7 bases lying between them. From germline, CDR1 is KGHSH and CDR2 LQKENI. The CDR3: CASSPQENYGYTF. For the CDR3, the DNA is TGTGCCAGCTCACCTCAGGAGAACTATGGCTACACCTTC.

The rearrangement uses TRBV18 and TRBJ1-2, with 9 nucleotides matching TRBD1. The V segment lost 3 bases and the J segment 4 bases; nucleotides outside the gene matches: 12. CDR3 length: 17 amino acids. CDR1 and CDR2 from the germline V gene are KGHSH and LQKENI. CDR3 nucleotide sequence: TGTGCCAGCTCACCGGGACAGGGTGCCCCCGGGAGCTATGGCTACACCTTC. Translated: CASSPGQGAPGSYGYTF.

This clone has a handful of counts. V and J are TRBV7-3 and TRBJ2-5; 7 positions agree with TRBD2. J was trimmed by 3 bases and V by 6 bases; bases with no gene match: 7. The CDR3 sequence is 14 residues long. The germline gives CDR1 SGHTA, CDR2 FQGTGA. This CDR3 reads CASSVAGAKETQYF. CDR3 coding DNA: TGTGCCAGCAGTGTAGCGGGTGCCAAAGAGACCCAGTACTTC.

The chain combines TRBV7-9 with TRBJ1-1; no reliable D call. There are 15 residues in the CDR3. Per germline, CDR1 SEHNR and CDR2 FQNEAQ (reference sequence). Between the trimmed V and J ends, which lost 2 bases and 1 base, there was a span of 11 bases. This CDR3 is CASSLSPGANTEAFF. As DNA, the CDR3 is TGTGCCAGCAGCTTAAGTCCGGGAGCGAACACTGAAGCTTTCTTT.

The CDR3 nucleotides are TGTGCCAGCAGCTCGATGCGTTTCAGAGGCAGTACCTACGAGCAGTACTTC. This encodes CASSSMRFRGSTYEQYF. The chain carries TRBV13 and TRBJ2-7; D uncertain. V was shortened by 4 bases and J by 2 bases, with 21 bases between the two germline ends. Germline CDR1 and CDR2: PRHDT and FYEKMQ (reference sequence). The length of the CDR3 is 17 residues.

The rearrangement joins TRBV5-6 to TRBJ1-4, with 7 bases identical to TRBD1. The CDR3 length is 18 residues. Germline lookup yields CDR1 SGHDT and CDR2 YYEEEE. V lost 0 bases, J lost 4 bases, and 12 bases stayed unmatched. The DNA for the CDR3 is TGTGCCAGCAGCTTGGTGGGCGGACAGGCCCTGAATAATGAAAAACTGTTTTTT. It encodes CASSLVGGQALNNEKLFF.

The chain's CDR3 is CASSFMGGGGRSRETQYF. CDR3 DNA sequence: TGTGCCAGCAGTTTTATGGGGGGAGGCGGGAGGTCTAGGGAGACCCAGTACTTC. V and J are TRBV28 and TRBJ2-5; 8 bases are shared with TRBD2. After removal of 3 bases from V and 5 bases from J, the junction contained 17 bases not matched to a gene. This CDR3 spans 18 amino acids. The V gene's germline CDR1 is MDHEN and CDR2 SYDVKM. Complete variable domain (other parts from reference TRBV28 and TRBJ2-5): DVKVTQSSRYLVKRTGEKVFLECVQDMDHENMFWYRQDPGLGLRLIYFSYDVKMKEKGDIPEGYSVSREKKERFSLILESASTNQTSMYLCASSFMGGGGRSRETQYFGPGTRLLVL.

The chain is built from TRBV7-9 and TRBJ2-1; TRBD1 agrees at 9 bases. The CDR3 has 16 amino acids. The V gene end was trimmed by 3 bases and the J gene end by 9 bases; junction bases not matched to a gene: 12. Germline assignment: CDR1 SEHNR and CDR2 FQNEAQ (reference sequence). CDR3 region: CASSFSPGQGRIEQFF. The CDR3, as DNA: TGTGCCAGCAGCTTCTCCCCGGGACAGGGAAGGATTGAGCAGTTCTTC.